One and the same sample provided the 32 T cell receptor beta chains below, sequenced in a study of blood T cells in healthy people across ages. With a J-beta primer mix and a sample-barcoded 5' primer, a second PCR ran roughly 7 to 11 cycles. A single record per CDR3 protein comes from TCRdb applying MiXCR to the 5' RACE reads. The repertoire holds about 1.6 million distinct CDR3 sequences, about 32% seen once, with around 11% in the top ten. Sequenced: blood. These TCRs come from a woman in her twenties or thirties in good health.

This clonotype turned up a few times. This chain links TRBV18 with TRBJ2-5; the D is unclear. The CDR3 is 13 amino acids. V dropped 5 bases and J dropped 2 bases, with 9 bases sitting between them. The germline V gene encodes CDR1 KGHSH and CDR2 LQKENI. The CDR3: CASSKAAQETQYF. CDR3 nucleotides: TGTGCCAGCTCAAAGGCAGCACAAGAGACCCAGTACTTC.

This clonotype was detected only a few times. The chain links TRBV6-1 to TRBJ2-7; D ambiguous. CDR3 length: 11 residues. Trimming pared 7 bases from V and 10 bases from J, leaving 14 bases between. Germline V gene data show CDR1 as MNHNS and CDR2 as SASEGT. In DNA, the CDR3 is TGTGCCAGCATAACGGACGCCCTTCAGTACTTC. Translated, it gives CASITDALQYF.

CDR3 residues: CASSLGQLNEQYF. For the CDR3, the DNA is TGTGCCAGCAGCCTCGGACAGTTGAACGAGCAGTACTTC. The chain is built from TRBV6-5 and TRBJ2-7; tentative D call: TRBD1 (6 bases). The CDR3 runs to 13 residues. Looked up from germline, CDR1 is MNHEY and CDR2 is SVGAGI. The V and J ends lost 6 bases and 5 bases respectively, with 14 bases between them.

This clonotype has just a few counts. The V and J genes are TRBV29-1 and TRBJ2-3; TRBD2 matches at 9 bases. J gave up 2 bases and V 6 bases, and 12 bases lay outside the gene matches. The CDR3 extends over 16 amino acids. Germline V CDR1 and CDR2: SQVTM, ANQGSEA. The CDR3 nucleotides are TGCAGCGTAGATGGGTCTAGCGGGACTTACACAGATACGCAGTATTTT. Protein product: CSVDGSSGTYTDTQYF.

The chain carries TRBV10-3 and TRBJ2-3, with D tentatively TRBD1 or TRBD2 (5 bases each). The germline V and J ends were trimmed by 2 bases and 1 base, with 7 bases remaining between them. From germline, CDR1 is ENHRY and CDR2 SYGVKD. The CDR3 runs 14 residues. The CDR3 protein is CAISERDRTDTQYF. CDR3 DNA: TGTGCCATCAGTGAGCGGGACCGCACAGATACGCAGTATTTT.

This chain links TRBV20-1 with TRBJ2-5, with no clear D. V dropped 1 base and J dropped 2 bases, with 17 bases sitting between them. Per germline, CDR1 DFQATT and CDR2 SNEGSKA (reference sequence). This CDR3 region has 16 residues. The CDR3 sequence is CSARGLLGTGQETQYF. The DNA of the CDR3 is TGCAGTGCTAGAGGTCTGTTAGGAACGGGTCAAGAGACCCAGTACTTC.

This clonotype was detected only a few times. The chain links TRBV11-2 to TRBJ2-7; unclear D gene. V lost 1 base and J 1 base, leaving 11 bases between the germline ends. Germline CDR1 reads SGHAT; CDR2 reads FQNNGV. This CDR3 is 15 amino acids long. The CDR3 is CASSLGSTPSYEQYF. CDR3 sequence (DNA): TGTGCCAGCAGCTTAGGGTCAACGCCTTCCTACGAGCAGTACTTC.

This clonotype turned up a few times. This chain connects TRBV5-6 to TRBJ2-6, with D tentatively TRBD1 (6 bases). Germline V gene lookup returns CDR1 SGHDT and CDR2 YYEEEE. The CDR3 is 15 amino acids. Deletions cut 0 bases from V and 4 bases from J, with 8 bases between. CDR3 in amino acids: CASSLDRAGANVLTF. CDR3 coding DNA: TGTGCCAGCAGCTTGGACAGGGCCGGGGCCAACGTCCTGACTTTC.

The chain recombines TRBV6-1 with TRBJ1-4; the match to TRBD1 covers 9 bases. V was pared by 5 bases and J by 8 bases, with 18 bases of the junction left unmatched. This CDR3 comprises 18 residues. Germline CDR1 and CDR2: MNHNS and SASEGT. This CDR3 is CASSPSGTGFVEGEKLFF. The CDR3 DNA reads TGTGCCAGCAGTCCATCCGGGACAGGGTTTGTGGAAGGGGAAAAACTGTTTTTT.

The chain employs TRBV7-2 and TRBJ2-6, with D tentatively TRBD2 (7 bases). The germline V gene has CDR1 SGHTA and CDR2 FQGNSA. The CDR3 is made up of 14 amino acids. The germline V and J ends were trimmed by 5 bases and 8 bases, with 13 bases remaining between them. CDR3 loop: CASSPGGSTNVLTF. As DNA, the CDR3 is TGTGCCAGCAGCCCGGGGGGCAGTACCAACGTCCTGACTTTC.

Only a few counts were recorded for this clonotype. J is TRBJ1-4 and V is TRBV6-1; maybe TRBD1 (5 bases). Trimming stripped 4 bases from V and 5 bases from J, with 14 bases between. The CDR3 sequence is 15 residues long. Germline-derived CDR1 and CDR2 are MNHNS and SASEGT. The CDR3 bases are TGTGCCAGCAGTGTCGCCGGGACGGTAAATGAAAAACTGTTTTTT. Translating gives CASSVAGTVNEKLFF.

V and J are TRBV4-1 and TRBJ1-4; no definite D call. The germline V gene has CDR1 MGHRA and CDR2 YSYEKL. The CDR3 covers 14 residues. V was trimmed by 6 bases and J by 8 bases, leaving 16 bases between them. In DNA form, the CDR3 reads TGCGCCAGCAGATCTTCGGCCCGGCGGGAAAAACTGTTTTTT. It encodes CASRSSARREKLFF.

The J gene is TRBJ2-2, the V gene TRBV5-1, with D perhaps given as TRBD1 or TRBD2 (5 bases each). Germline V gene lookup returns CDR1 SGHRS and CDR2 YFSETQ. Trimming removed 4 bases from V and 3 bases from J, with 19 bases in between. This CDR3 is built from 17 residues. CDR3 in amino acids: CASSGEGRVSDTGELFF. For the CDR3, the DNA is TGCGCCAGCAGCGGCGAGGGCAGGGTTTCGGACACCGGGGAGCTGTTTTTT.

In this sample, this clonotype turned up a few times. The J gene is TRBJ1-2, the V gene TRBV7-9; possibly TRBD1 for D (5 bases). The V gene lost 5 bases and the J gene lost 3 bases, with 7 bases spanning the gap. Germline lookup yields CDR1 SEHNR and CDR2 FQNEAQ (reference sequence). This CDR3 is built from 12 residues. Written as DNA, the CDR3 is TGTGCCAGCAGCCGGGACCACTATGGCTACACCTTC. Translation gives CASSRDHYGYTF.

V usage is TRBV6-1 and J usage is TRBJ2-4; a weak D match, TRBD1 (6 bases). The J call may be wrong; the DNA end is better matched by TRBJ2-7. Germline V gene sequence: CDR1 MNHNS, CDR2 SASEGT. The CDR3 contains 14 residues. The CDR3 sequence: CASSARKTGYEQYF. CDR3 DNA sequence: TGTGCCAGCAGTGCCCGAAAGACAGGCTACGAGCAGTACTTC.

In its sample, this clonotype was seen a few times. At one end, the junction sequence differs from germline, possibly due to a read error. The chain joins TRBV29-1 to TRBJ2-3; a weak D match, TRBD2 (5 bases). CDR3 length: 12 residues. Germline V gene lookup returns CDR1 SQVTM and CDR2 ANQGSEA. CDR3 sequence reads: CSASHHTDTQYF. As DNA, the CDR3 is TGTAGCGCCTCACACCACACAGATACGCAGTATTTT.

This clonotype was observed many times. This chain links TRBV4-1 with TRBJ2-5, with 7 bases aligning to TRBD1. The CDR3 runs 15 residues. Trimming cost V 3 bases and J 0 bases; bases outside gene matches: 4. Germline loops: CDR1 MGHRA, CDR2 YSYEKL. In DNA form, the CDR3 reads TGCGCCAGCAGCCACATAGGGACAGACCAAGAGACCCAGTACTTC. The encoded protein is CASSHIGTDQETQYF.

The chain's CDR3 is CASSHRSEQYF. The CDR3 region has the DNA TGTGCCAGCAGCCACCGCAGTGAGCAGTACTTC. This chain links TRBV3-1 with TRBJ2-5; unclear D gene. This CDR3 comprises 11 residues. Germline CDR1 is LGHDT and CDR2 is YNNKEL (reference sequence). Trimming pared 3 bases from V and 11 bases from J, leaving 10 bases between.

In its sample, this clonotype was seen a few times. The V and J genes are TRBV4-1 and TRBJ2-2; a possible D gene is TRBD2 (6 bases). The CDR3 is made up of 17 amino acids. CDR1 MGHRA and CDR2 YSYEKL come from the germline V gene. Trimming shortened V by 0 bases and J by 9 bases, and 20 bases separated the two germline ends. The CDR3: CASSQERAGGPYRELFF. CDR3 DNA sequence: TGCGCCAGCAGCCAAGAACGCGCCGGGGGACCATACCGGGAGCTGTTTTTT.

This clonotype has more than one count but fewer than ten. The chain employs TRBV4-2 and TRBJ2-7; 10 bases agree with TRBD2. The J segment lost 1 base and the V segment lost 5 bases, leaving 8 bases of the junction unmatched. This CDR3 has 16 residues. The germline V gene has CDR1 LGHNA and CDR2 YNFKEQ. This chain's CDR3 is CASSIEASGGSYEQYF. CDR3 nucleotide sequence: TGTGCCAGCAGCATAGAGGCTAGCGGGGGATCCTACGAGCAGTACTTC.

With respect to this clonotype: A much larger clone lies one base from this, so it may be a read error. The J gene is TRBJ2-7, the V gene TRBV5-6; 7 nucleotides line up with TRBD1. This CDR3 comprises 15 residues. Germline V gives CDR1 SGHDT, CDR2 YYEEEE. V gave up 2 bases and J gave up 0 bases; unmatched junction bases: 5. The CDR3 loop is CASSFYRDSSYEQYF. For the CDR3, the DNA is TGTGCCAGCAGCTTCTACAGGGACAGCTCCTACGAGCAGTACTTC. The full variable domain, its missing parts supplied by reference TRBV5-6 and TRBJ2-7, is DAGVTQSPTHLIKTRGQQVTLRCSPKSGHDTVSWYQQALGQGPQFIFQYYEEEERQRGNFPDRFSGHQFPNYSSELNVNALLLGDSALYLCASSFYRDSSYEQYFGPGTRLTVT.

The gene calls are TRBV7-2 and TRBJ2-3; 11 bases align to TRBD2. The CDR3 is 17 amino acids. Germline CDR1 SGHTA, CDR2 FQGNSA. V shed 5 bases, J shed 6 bases, and the junction held 13 bases outside the gene matches. DNA for the CDR3: TGTGCCAGCAGCAAGTCACTAGCGGGAGACGGGTTGGATACGCAGTATTTT. The encoded protein is CASSKSLAGDGLDTQYF.

The table lists this clonotype with many counts. The junction differs from germline at one of its ends, possibly a read error. This rearrangement joins TRBV5-1 to TRBJ1-1; possibly TRBD1 for D (6 bases). The CDR3 covers 14 residues. Germline V gene data show CDR1 as SGHRS and CDR2 as YFSETQ. In DNA, the CDR3 is TGTGCCAGCAGTTTGGACGGGGGCGGCACTGAAGCTTTCTTT. It codes for CASSLDGGGTEAFF.

The count of this clonotype is one. The rearrangement joins TRBV7-3 to TRBJ2-3, with D possibly called TRBD1 or TRBD2 (6 bases each). Germline V gene lookup returns CDR1 SGHTA and CDR2 FQGTGA. CDR3 length equals 14 residues. V lost 2 bases to trimming and J lost 5 bases, with 11 bases between them. This CDR3 is CASSLLGGIDTQYF. In nucleotides, the CDR3 is TGTGCCAGCAGCTTATTGGGGGGCATAGATACGCAGTATTTT.

The chain links TRBV5-4 to TRBJ2-3; 7 bases align to TRBD2. V gave up 4 bases and J gave up 4 bases; unmatched junction bases: 12. The CDR3 is 16 residues long. From germline, CDR1 is SGHNT and CDR2 YYREEE (reference sequence). The CDR3 DNA sequence: TGTGCCAGCAGCCTGCAGGGCGGGGGAGCGGCAGATACGCAGTATTTT. Protein product: CASSLQGGGAADTQYF.

This clonotype was detected only a few times. The J gene is TRBJ2-7, the V gene TRBV12-3 or TRBV12-4; TRBD2 aligns across 7 bases. V shed 6 bases, J shed 2 bases, and the junction held 10 bases outside the gene matches. The CDR3 has 15 residues. CDR3 nucleotide sequence: TGTGCCAGCAGGAGCGGGGTAAAAGGGACCTACGAGCAGTACTTC. Translation gives CASRSGVKGTYEQYF.

This clonotype was observed a single time. The chain carries TRBV6-1 and TRBJ2-5; TRBD2 matches 14 bases. Per the germline V gene, CDR1 is MNHNS and CDR2 is SASEGT. After removal of 4 bases from V and 11 bases from J, the junction contained 12 bases not matched to a gene. The CDR3 contains 16 residues. CDR3: CASSGGTSGSNNEQYF. For the CDR3, the DNA is TGTGCCAGCAGTGGGGGGACTAGCGGGAGTAACAATGAGCAGTACTTC.

In this sample, this clonotype turned up a few times. The chain uses TRBV20-1 and TRBJ2-5, with 11 bases that match TRBD2. Looked up from germline, CDR1 is DFQATT and CDR2 is SNEGSKA (reference sequence). With 3 bases clipped from V and 5 bases from J, the junction kept 14 bases outside the gene matches. The CDR3 is made up of 17 amino acids. The CDR3 DNA follows: TGCAGTGCTAGTCTAGGGGATAGCGGGGGGGCCCCGGAGACCCAGTACTTC. Its protein product is CSASLGDSGGAPETQYF.

As to this clonotype: The junction shows a germline mismatch at one end, possibly a read error. The gene calls are TRBV28 and TRBJ2-3; 8 nucleotides match TRBD2. Germline-derived CDR1 and CDR2 are MDHEN and SYDVKM. There are 15 residues in the CDR3. CDR3 coding DNA: TGTGCCGGCAGCCCACGGGGGGGCGAGGCGGATACGCAGTATTTT. Translating it yields CAGSPRGGEADTQYF.

This clonotype showed up many times. The rearrangement joins TRBV3-1 to TRBJ2-7; D is perhaps TRBD1 (6 bases). CDR1 is LGHDT and CDR2 is YNNKEL in the germline V gene (reference sequence). The length of the CDR3 is 14 residues. Trimming removed 0 bases from V and 4 bases from J, with 10 bases in between. The CDR3 bases are TGTGCCAGCAGCCAAGACCTGGGGGCGTACGAGCAGTACTTC. It is translated as CASSQDLGAYEQYF.

The chain joins TRBV12-3 or TRBV12-4 to TRBJ2-6; D assignment may be TRBD1 or TRBD2 (5 bases each). CDR3 size: 15 residues. Trimming took 1 base from V and 4 from J, leaving 8 bases between them. The DNA of the CDR3 is TGTGCCAGCAGTTTAGAGGGGAGAGGGGCCAACGTCCTGACTTTC. Translating gives CASSLEGRGANVLTF.

This rearrangement joins TRBV6-5 to TRBJ1-2; 11 positions agree with TRBD1. V lost 5 bases, J lost 7 bases, and 9 bases stayed unmatched. CDR1 and CDR2 (germline): MNHEY, SVGAGI. The CDR3 is made up of 15 amino acids. CDR3 loop: CASSNRPGQGGGYTF. The CDR3 region has the DNA TGTGCCAGCAGTAACCGACCGGGACAGGGGGGTGGCTACACCTTC.